The T cell receptor beta chain under discussion was sequenced for a study of blood T cell repertoires in COVID-19. The CDR3 is 13 residues long. Looked up from germline, CDR1 is MGHDK and CDR2 is SYGVNS. Trimming shortened V by 4 bases and J by 5 bases, and 11 bases separated the two germline ends. Sequencing was performed with immunoSEQ multiplex PCR; in TCRdb, only in-frame clones are kept and a portion is missing. The sample yields 40,000 to 50,000 clones, 81% seen once. The source is a middle-aged man with active or convalescent COVID-19. Sequenced input: peripheral blood. V and J are TRBV25-1 and TRBJ2-5, with a weak D call TRBD1 (6 bases). CDR3 coding DNA: TGTGCCAGCAGTGGGGGGACACCCGAGACCCAGTACTTC. It is translated as CASSGGTPETQYF.